These T cell receptor beta chains were read from a single sample in a study of OX40 agonist ivuxolimab in advanced cancers. This table comes from immunoSEQ multiplex PCR, and its TCRdb copy is limited to in-frame clones, with some not included. This sample has over 85,000 clones, with roughly four fifths found just once. This specimen consisted of CD4+ or CD8+ T cells sorted from blood, obtained in a trial of the OX40 agonist ivuxolimab. Every receptor here comes from an adult with an advanced solid tumor such as melanoma, head and neck, liver or kidney cancer. Both conserved end residues are part of each CDR3. A D gene is named only where the DNA matches it firmly. A clone size is listed for some rows: how often the clone was seen (once, few, many), or a class if it is expanded.

d_call j_call clone_size v_call cdr3_nt cdr3_aa
NA TRBJ1-1 NA TRBV9 TGTGCCAGCAGCCCCATCGGGGGGGCGCAAAACACTGAAGCTTTCTTT CASSPIGGAQNTEAFF
NA TRBJ2-1 NA TRBV2 TGTGCCAGCAGTGTTTCTGGGGGTGTTTACAATGAGCAGTTCTTC CASSVSGGVYNEQFF
TRBD2 TRBJ2-1 NA TRBV2 TGTGCCAGCAGTTTTCGTAGCGGGGGGACCAGCTCCTACAATGAGCAGTTCTTC CASSFRSGGTSSYNEQFF
NA TRBJ2-3 NA TRBV18 TGTGCCAGCTCCCTCAACGCGGGTACGCAGTATTTT CASSLNAGTQYF
NA TRBJ2-1 NA TRBV7-3 TGTGCCAGCAGCTTAAATGGCGGTCGGACCTACAATGAGCAGTTCTTC CASSLNGGRTYNEQFF
NA TRBJ1-5 few TRBV4-2 TGTGCCAGCAGTTTCAGGGCAGTCAATCAGCCCCAGCATTTT CASSFRAVNQPQHF
NA TRBJ2-5 NA TRBV5-4 TGTGCCAGCAGCTCGCAGACTTTCCGCCTAGAGACCCAGTACTTC CASSSQTFRLETQYF
TRBD2 TRBJ2-3 NA TRBV5-4 TGTGCCAGCAGCACTCCTGGGACTAGCGGGAGTCGGCAGTATTTT CASSTPGTSGSRQYF
TRBD1 TRBJ1-1 NA TRBV5-4 TGTGCCAGCAGCTCGGACAGGGGCGGGTACACTGAAGCTTTCTTT CASSSDRGGYTEAFF
NA TRBJ2-2 once TRBV5-6 TGTGCCAGCAGCGGCAGGGACCAGATGAGCACCGGGGAGCTGTTTTTT CASSGRDQMSTGELFF
NA TRBJ2-7 few TRBV28 TGTGCCAGCAGCCCTGTCCCCTTGTCCGGGAGCCCCTACGAGCAGTACTTC CASSPVPLSGSPYEQYF
NA TRBJ2-2 NA TRBV4-3 TGCGCCAGCAGCCAGACTCGAACCGGGGAGCTGTTTTTT CASSQTRTGELFF
NA TRBJ2-1 NA TRBV7-9 TGTGCCAGCAGCTTAGCGGTAGGAGGCAATGAGCAGTTCTTC CASSLAVGGNEQFF
TRBD1 TRBJ2-7 NA TRBV10-3 TGTGCCATCAGCAAGGGACAGGGGGACCCCTACGAGCAGTACTTC CAISKGQGDPYEQYF
NA TRBJ2-5 NA TRBV5-4 TGTGCCAGCAGCTTGGCCGGTCCGGTGGAGACCCAGTACTTC CASSLAGPVETQYF
NA TRBJ1-5 NA TRBV5-5 TGTGCCAGCAGCTTGGCCGTCGGGGAGCTATGGCCCCAGCATTTT CASSLAVGELWPQHF
NA TRBJ1-5 once TRBV5-5 TGTGCCAGCAGCTTGGCGAGCTTGACAGCCAACAATCAGCCCCAGCATTTT CASSLASLTANNQPQHF
TRBD1 TRBJ2-3 NA TRBV2 TGTGCCAGCAGTAAATCGACAGGGGCTAGAGATACGCAGTATTTT CASSKSTGARDTQYF
TRBD1 TRBJ1-2 NA TRBV7-3 TGTGCCAGCAGCTTAGGTACAGGGGGTGGCTACACCTTC CASSLGTGGGYTF
NA TRBJ2-2 NA TRBV4-2 TGTGCCAGCAGCCAAGAGAGAGCGGGTTTTGAATATGGCGGGGAGCTGTTTTTT CASSQERAGFEYGGELFF
NA TRBJ2-6 NA TRBV7-3 TGTGCCAGCAGCTTCGTAACCGGGGACCTCTCTGGGGCCAACGTCCTGACTTTC CASSFVTGDLSGANVLTF
TRBD1 TRBJ1-2 NA TRBV7-9 TGTGCCAGCAGCTTAATATCGGGGACAGGGTCTGGCTACACCTTC CASSLISGTGSGYTF
NA TRBJ1-5 NA TRBV19 TGTGCCAGTAGTCTGGCAGGGAACAATCAGCCCCAGCATTTT CASSLAGNNQPQHF
NA TRBJ1-2 NA TRBV18 TGTGCCAGCTCACCGCCTGGGGGTCTCTATGGCTACACCTTC CASSPPGGLYGYTF
NA TRBJ2-2 NA TRBV27 TGTGCCAGCAGTGCCCGGGTAGGGACCACCGGGGAGCTGTTTTTT CASSARVGTTGELFF
TRBD2 TRBJ2-3 once TRBV28 TGTGCCAGCAGTTCTCTAGCGGGAGGGCCAGATACGCAGTATTTT CASSSLAGGPDTQYF
NA TRBJ2-5 once TRBV11-2 TGTGCCAGCAGCTTAACAGAGACCCAGTACTTC CASSLTETQYF
TRBD1 TRBJ1-3 NA TRBV7-6 TGTGCCAGCAGACTTTCAGGGGGTCAAAACACCATATATTTT CASRLSGGQNTIYF
TRBD2 TRBJ2-7 NA TRBV29-1 TGCAGCGTTGCGAGCGGGGGATCTACTTACGAGCAGTACTTC CSVASGGSTYEQYF
TRBD1 TRBJ1-2 NA TRBV2 TGTGCCAGCAGGCAACAGGGGTCTGGCTACACCTTC CASRQQGSGYTF
TRBD1 TRBJ1-5 NA TRBV27 TGTGCCAGCAGCGACAGGGGGACTCCATATAGCAATCAGCCCCAGCATTTT CASSDRGTPYSNQPQHF
TRBD1 TRBJ2-3 few TRBV28 TGTGCCAGCAGTTTATGGGGGACAGGGGCCAACACAGATACGCAGTATTTT CASSLWGTGANTDTQYF
NA TRBJ1-2 NA TRBV5-1 TGCGCCAGCAGCCTGCTTGCCGGGGCGGGCTATGGCTACACCTTC CASSLLAGAGYGYTF
NA TRBJ2-1 NA TRBV29-1 TGCAGCGTTGATAGAGGGGGAGAAGACAATGAGCAGTTCTTC CSVDRGGEDNEQFF
TRBD1 TRBJ2-7 few TRBV5-6 TGTGCCAGCAGCGCCGGGACAGGGCTCTACGAGCAGTACTTC CASSAGTGLYEQYF
NA TRBJ2-7 NA TRBV7-2 TGTGCCAGCAGCTTAGAGTCGTCAGGGGCCTACGAGCAGTACTTC CASSLESSGAYEQYF
NA TRBJ1-1 NA TRBV5-3 TGTGCCAGAAGCTTGGAACAGGTCGGCACTGAAGCTTTCTTT CARSLEQVGTEAFF
TRBD1 TRBJ2-7 NA TRBV6-1 TGTGCCAGCCCCCCGGACAGGGGAGGTCACGAGCAGTACTTC CASPPDRGGHEQYF
NA TRBJ1-4 NA TRBV29-1 TGCAGCGTTGAGGACAACGAAAAACTGTTTTTT CSVEDNEKLFF
NA TRBJ2-7 NA TRBV5-6 TGTGCCAGCAGCCGTCTATACGAGCAGTACTTC CASSRLYEQYF
TRBD2 TRBJ2-1 NA TRBV14 TGTGCCAGCAGCCAAGGAGCGTCTAGCGGGAGGCTACCCTACAATGAGCAGTTCTTC CASSQGASSGRLPYNEQFF
NA TRBJ1-1 NA TRBV7-8 TGTGCCAGCAGGACCGCGGGGGCGGGGGCTGAAGCTTTCTTT CASRTAGAGAEAFF
TRBD2 TRBJ2-3 NA TRBV5-5 TGTGCCAGCAGCTTCCTGCGGGAGAGCCCAGATACGCAGTATTTT CASSFLRESPDTQYF
TRBD1 TRBJ2-5 NA TRBV7-2 TGTGCCAGCAGCCCCGGACAGGGGGGAGAGACCCAGTACTTC CASSPGQGGETQYF
TRBD1 TRBJ1-3 NA TRBV5-1 TGCGCCAGCAGCGCGACAGGGGTTGACACCATATATTTT CASSATGVDTIYF
NA TRBJ2-5 few TRBV7-3 TGTGCCAGCAGCCCGGACGTTGGACAAGAGACCCAGTACTTC CASSPDVGQETQYF
NA TRBJ2-4 NA TRBV9 TGTGCCAGCAGCGCCCAGGGGGGAAACATTCAGTACTTC CASSAQGGNIQYF
TRBD1 TRBJ2-2 few TRBV6-1 TGTGCCAGCAGTGCGACAGGGGCCGCGAACACCGGGGAGCTGTTTTTT CASSATGAANTGELFF
NA TRBJ2-7 NA TRBV29-1 TGCAGCGTTGGTAATCCAGGGAGCTCCTACGAGCAGTACTTC CSVGNPGSSYEQYF
NA TRBJ1-3 NA TRBV5-6 TGTGCCAGCAAGCAGGGATCCTTTGGAAACACCATATATTTT CASKQGSFGNTIYF
TRBD2 TRBJ2-5 NA TRBV14 TGTGCCAGCAGCCAACCCAAACTAGCGGGAGGAATCGGGGCGACCCAGTACTTC CASSQPKLAGGIGATQYF
TRBD1 TRBJ1-5 NA TRBV19 TGTGCCAGTAGGACAAAGACAGGGGGAGGTCAGCCCCAGCATTTT CASRTKTGGGQPQHF
NA TRBJ2-3 NA TRBV5-1 TGCGCCAGCAGCTTGGGACGTAGTTCTAGCACAGATACGCAGTATTTT CASSLGRSSSTDTQYF
TRBD2 TRBJ2-1 NA TRBV13 TGTGCCAGCAGCGCGGGACTAGCGAGGGACAATGAGCAGTTCTTC CASSAGLARDNEQFF